This TCR beta chain was profiled in a study of blood T cell repertoires in COVID-19. Study context: Material from acute and convalescent COVID-19 was sourced from the United States, Italy and Spain.

The CDR3 spans 13 residues. Germline CDR1 MNHEY, CDR2 SVGAGI. V was pared by 4 bases and J by 7 bases, with 2 bases of the junction left unmatched. As processed by the authors: Estimation of nucleated cell counts was performed using reference gene primer amplification. Only in-frame clones appear in the TCRdb table, and some are missing; sequencing was by immunoSEQ multiplex PCR. That table supplies the V and J calls and clone size; D and trimming were determined from the DNA. The sample has about 55,000 clones; more than 75% are singletons. Sequencing was carried out using peripheral blood. The sequence was collected from a human donor with active COVID-19. The donor label of this sample is uncertain. The chain couples TRBV6-5 to TRBJ2-1; 9 bases match TRBD1. The CDR3 DNA reads as TGTGCCAGCAGTTTGGACAGGGGTAATGAGCAGTTCTTC. It yields the protein CASSLDRGNEQFF.